The 31 T cell receptor beta chains given below trace back to one sample, sequenced in a study of T-cell memory formation after mild COVID-19 (dated by TCRdb to about 2021). Libraries came from 5' RACE. Data came from an Illumina NovaSeq 6000. Starting from the raw public reads, TCRdb applied fastp trimming at Q25, assembled clones with MiXCR and retained in-frame beta chains. CDR3 protein sequences are deduplicated, and each keeps its most common genes and DNA. The sample table shows 350,000 to 400,000 distinct CDR3 sequences, and around 15% are seen once. Jointly, the top ten make up 22% of the sample. The sequenced material came from PBMCs or a T cell subset sorted from them (not recorded which). These TCRs come from a man aged 18 to 29 who had mild COVID-19 (a few samples of this study predate the infection). The sample titles of this study are shuffled in the database, so cell type and time point are left out; the donor was told from shared clones.

This clonotype was seen more than once but under ten times. V usage is TRBV7-6 and J usage is TRBJ1-2; weak D call: TRBD1 (5 bases). V was shortened by 5 bases and J by 0 bases, with 13 bases between the two germline ends. This CDR3 region has 15 residues. Germline-derived CDR1 and CDR2 are SGHVS and FNYEAQ. The CDR3 region is CASSPVGTPNYGYTF. For the CDR3, the DNA is TGTGCCAGCAGCCCCGTTGGGACTCCTAACTATGGCTACACCTTC.

In this sample, this clonotype turned up a few times. The chain combines TRBV11-2 with TRBJ2-3; no clear D gene. Between the trimmed V and J ends, which lost 7 bases and 6 bases, there was a span of 14 bases. CDR3 length equals 13 residues. Germline lookup yields CDR1 SGHAT and CDR2 FQNNGV. The CDR3 DNA reads as TGTGCCAGCACACCCGCCCCCGGGGATACGCAGTATTTT. It codes for CASTPAPGDTQYF.

This clonotype was seen just once. The chain couples TRBV2 to TRBJ2-3; 9 positions agree with TRBD2. The V and J ends lost 8 bases and 2 bases, in that order; junction bases with no gene match: 11. The CDR3 extends over 16 amino acids. Germline CDR1 is SNHLY and CDR2 is FYNNEI. CDR3: CASGGLAGAVTDTQYF. DNA for the CDR3: TGTGCCAGCGGGGGTTTAGCGGGGGCCGTCACAGATACGCAGTATTTT. The full variable domain, in which reference TRBV2 and TRBJ2-3 provide the parts outside the CDR3, is EPEVTQTPSHQVTQMGQEVILRCVPISNHLYFYWYRQILGQKVEFLVSFYNNEISEKSEIFDDQFSVERPDGSNFTLKIRSTKLEDSAMYFCASGGLAGAVTDTQYFGPGTRLTVL.

This clonotype was counted only a few times. The chain uses TRBV7-9 and TRBJ2-3, with a tentative D call TRBD1 (7 bases). Trimming took off 6 bases at V and 5 bases at J, with 33 bases between the two ends. CDR1 is SEHNR and CDR2 is FQNEAQ in the germline V gene (reference sequence). The length of the CDR3 is 20 residues. DNA of the CDR3: TGTGCCAGCAGTTCCAAGGGGCGGGGTAACAGGGGATTAGCCGGAGATACGCAGTATTTT. Protein product: CASSSKGRGNRGLAGDTQYF.

In this sample, this clonotype turned up a few times. The gene calls are TRBV10-3 and TRBJ1-5; no clear D. CDR3 length: 19 residues. The V gene's germline CDR1 is ENHRY and CDR2 SYGVKD. Between the trimmed V and J ends, which lost 0 bases and 3 bases, there was a span of 21 bases. This chain's CDR3 is CAISESGPHNVPTNQPQHF. For the CDR3, the DNA is TGTGCCATCAGTGAGTCCGGACCCCATAACGTACCCACCAATCAGCCCCAGCATTTT.

The chain couples TRBV10-3 to TRBJ2-5, with D unresolved. The CDR3 spans 13 residues. The ends were cut back, 0 bases at V and 5 bases at J, with 7 bases in the middle. Germline CDR1 ENHRY, CDR2 SYGVKD. CDR3 sequence reads: CAISESPGETQYF. The CDR3 nucleotides are TGTGCCATCAGTGAGTCGCCCGGGGAGACCCAGTACTTC.

The chain combines TRBV7-9 with TRBJ2-3, with D unclear. Per germline, CDR1 SEHNR and CDR2 FQNEAQ (reference sequence). This CDR3 spans 17 amino acids. The V gene lost 0 bases and the J gene lost 1 base, with 14 bases spanning the gap. The CDR3 is CASSLALVRPRTDTQYF. The CDR3 bases are TGTGCCAGCAGCTTAGCGCTGGTGCGGCCCCGCACAGATACGCAGTATTTT.

The gene calls are TRBV5-1 and TRBJ1-3; D uncertain. The CDR3 length is 15 residues. V was clipped by 0 bases and J by 0 bases, with 7 bases between them. Germline CDR1 SGHRS, CDR2 YFSETQ. The CDR3 nucleotides are TGCGCCAGCAGCTTGGCTCACGACTCTGGAAACACCATATATTTT. It is translated as CASSLAHDSGNTIYF.

This clonotype has only one observation. J is TRBJ2-5 and V is TRBV5-4; 9 nucleotides agree with TRBD2. This CDR3 spans 16 amino acids. Trimming cost V 0 bases and J 5 bases; bases outside gene matches: 8. In germline, CDR1 is SGHNT, CDR2 YYREEE (reference sequence). CDR3 nucleotides: TGTGCCAGCAGCTTGGGACTAGCGGCGACTGGGGAGACCCAGTACTTC. Amino acid sequence: CASSLGLAATGETQYF.

This rearrangement joins TRBV5-1 to TRBJ2-1, with TRBD1 as a possible D gene (6 bases). The CDR3 covers 15 residues. V lost 0 bases and J lost 3, with 10 bases in between. CDR1 and CDR2 (germline): SGHRS, YFSETQ. The CDR3 coding sequence is TGCGCCAGCAGCTTGGGAGGGGGTGTCTACAATGAGCAGTTCTTC. Residues: CASSLGGGVYNEQFF.

This clonotype has a count of ten or more. The chain employs TRBV2 and TRBJ2-5; 10 bases line up with TRBD1. Germline trimming cut 6 bases from V and 5 bases from J; bases unmatched to any gene: 9. This CDR3 spans 15 amino acids. Germline V lookup: CDR1 SNHLY, CDR2 FYNNEI. The CDR3 DNA is TGTGCCAGCAGACCCGACAGGGGGCGCGAGGAGACCCAGTACTTC. It encodes CASRPDRGREETQYF. Full variable domain (outside the CDR3, taken from reference TRBV2 and TRBJ2-5): EPEVTQTPSHQVTQMGQEVILRCVPISNHLYFYWYRQILGQKVEFLVSFYNNEISEKSEIFDDQFSVERPDGSNFTLKIRSTKLEDSAMYFCASRPDRGREETQYFGPGTRLLVL.

This clonotype was seen repeatedly, ten times or more. V is TRBV4-2 and J is TRBJ1-1; D perhaps matches TRBD1 (5 bases). The germline V gene has CDR1 LGHNA and CDR2 YNFKEQ. The CDR3 covers 18 residues. Trimming shortened V by 1 base and J by 2 bases, and 20 bases separated the two germline ends. CDR3 protein: CASSQGEGYYYSNTEAFF. In nucleotides, the CDR3 is TGTGCCAGCAGCCAAGGGGAGGGGTATTATTATAGTAACACTGAAGCTTTCTTT.

This clonotype was detected only a few times. J is TRBJ2-7 and V is TRBV9, with a tentative D call TRBD1 (6 bases). The V gene lost 4 bases and the J gene lost 7 bases, with 9 bases spanning the gap. CDR1 SGDLS and CDR2 YYNGEE come from the germline V gene. This CDR3 region has 11 residues. The CDR3 DNA reads as TGTGCCAGCAGCTACACAGGGGAGCAGTACTTC. It encodes CASSYTGEQYF.

This clonotype was picked up a small number of times. The rearrangement joins TRBV12-3 or TRBV12-4 to TRBJ1-2; D not certain. With 3 bases removed from V and 4 bases from J, the gap between germline ends came to 9 bases. This CDR3 has 13 residues. CDR3 coding DNA: TGTGCCAGCAGTTTCCCGAGGACCTATGGCTACACCTTC. This gives the protein CASSFPRTYGYTF.

This clonotype was detected a few times. The chain joins TRBV20-1 to TRBJ2-2; D uncertain. The CDR3 totals 14 residues. Trimming removed 6 bases at V and 5 bases at J, with 16 bases between. In germline, CDR1 is DFQATT, CDR2 SNEGSKA (reference sequence). The CDR3 spells CSAPGRLETGELFF. CDR3 nucleotide sequence: TGCAGTGCCCCGGGCCGACTCGAAACCGGGGAGCTGTTTTTT.

This clonotype was seen more than once but under ten times. This chain links TRBV5-1 with TRBJ2-1; 8 positions match TRBD2. The V gene end was trimmed by 7 bases and the J gene end by 5 bases; junction bases not matched to a gene: 8. The CDR3 sequence is 14 residues long. CDR1 SGHRS and CDR2 YFSETQ come from the germline V gene. The CDR3 DNA is TGCGCCAGCTCACCGGCGGGGGGTCACAATGAGCAGTTCTTC. The encoded protein is CASSPAGGHNEQFF.

A few counts support this clonotype. The chain has TRBV18 and TRBJ1-5; D uncertain. V lost 3 bases, J lost 0 bases, and 6 bases lay in between. The CDR3 is made up of 14 amino acids. From germline, CDR1 is KGHSH and CDR2 LQKENI. The CDR3 protein is CASSPWDSNQPQHF. The CDR3 bases are TGTGCCAGCTCACCCTGGGATAGCAATCAGCCCCAGCATTTT.

In this sample, this clonotype turned up a few times. This sequence joins TRBV11-2 and TRBJ1-1; D perhaps matches TRBD1 (5 bases). This CDR3 contains 14 residues. The germline CDR1 and CDR2 sequences are SGHAT and FQNNGV. Trimming pared 0 bases from V and 5 bases from J, leaving 10 bases between. CDR3 residues: CASSLDPGQTEAFF. The CDR3 DNA sequence: TGTGCCAGCAGCTTAGATCCAGGGCAGACTGAAGCTTTCTTT. Complete variable domain (other parts from reference TRBV11-2 and TRBJ1-1): EAGVAQSPRYKIIEKRQSVAFWCNPISGHATLYWYQQILGQGPKLLIQFQNNGVVDDSQLPKDRFSAERLKGVDSTLKIQPAKLEDSAVYLCASSLDPGQTEAFFGQGTRLTVV.

This clonotype was found a few times. The chain combines TRBV7-9 with TRBJ2-3; D is perhaps TRBD1 (6 bases). Trimming stripped 10 bases from V and 2 bases from J, with 16 bases between. Germline loops: CDR1 SEHNR, CDR2 FQNEAQ (reference sequence). The CDR3 sequence is 14 residues long. The CDR3 reads CATTGLGSTDTQYF. In DNA, the CDR3 is TGTGCCACTACAGGGTTGGGTTCCACAGATACGCAGTATTTT.

The gene calls are TRBV6-5 and TRBJ2-7; perhaps TRBD1 as D (6 bases). The V gene's germline CDR1 is MNHEY and CDR2 SVGAGI. The CDR3 has 12 residues. V lost 6 bases to trimming and J lost 8 bases, with 14 bases between them. As DNA, the CDR3 is TGTGCCAGCAGCAGGGGTCCAGAAAAGCAGTACTTC. This gives the protein CASSRGPEKQYF.

This clonotype was found a few times. V gene TRBV7-2 combines with J gene TRBJ2-7; D tentatively fits TRBD1 or TRBD2 (6 bases each). Trimming cost V 5 bases and J 2 bases, with 28 bases left between them. The CDR3 contains 19 residues. Germline assignment: CDR1 SGHTA and CDR2 FQGNSA. The CDR3 loop is CASSAHRLRGLTTTYEQYF. The CDR3 DNA reads TGTGCCAGCAGCGCTCACCGGCTCAGGGGACTTACTACCACCTACGAGCAGTACTTC.

This clonotype was observed a few times. The genes are TRBV4-2 and TRBJ1-1, with no clear D. The ends were cut back, 0 bases at V and 6 bases at J, with 17 bases in the middle. CDR3 length: 16 amino acids. Per germline, CDR1 LGHNA and CDR2 YNFKEQ. In nucleotides, the CDR3 is TGTGCCAGCAGCCAAGATTTGAGAAAACCAGGCGCTGAAGCTTTCTTT. It codes for CASSQDLRKPGAEAFF.

This clonotype was observed many times. This chain connects TRBV12-3 or TRBV12-4 to TRBJ1-2; 8 positions match TRBD1. With V trimmed by 4 bases and J by 8 bases, 9 bases remained unmatched. The CDR3 loop spans 14 amino acids. CDR3: CASSSLGQAKGYTF. The CDR3 nucleotides read TGTGCCAGCAGTTCCCTGGGACAGGCGAAAGGCTACACCTTC.

The rearrangement joins TRBV5-5 to TRBJ2-2; no definite D call. Trimming shortened V by 5 bases and J by 1 base, and 12 bases separated the two germline ends. In germline, CDR1 is SGHKS, CDR2 YYEKEE (reference sequence). CDR3 length equals 15 residues. CDR3 in amino acids: CASSATVVNTGELFF. The CDR3 DNA follows: TGTGCCAGCAGTGCGACCGTTGTGAACACCGGGGAGCTGTTTTTT.

This clonotype showed up just once. The chain has TRBV2 and TRBJ2-2; D is unresolved. Germline CDR1 and CDR2: SNHLY and FYNNEI. V was cut by 7 bases and J by 0 bases, with 9 bases left in between. This CDR3 has 14 residues. Here the CDR3 reads CASMESTNTGELFF. DNA for the CDR3: TGTGCCAGCATGGAGTCCACGAACACCGGGGAGCTGTTTTTT.

This clonotype was observed a handful of times. The genes are TRBV4-1 and TRBJ2-7; 9 nucleotides align to TRBD2. V was pared by 3 bases and J by 6 bases, with 0 bases of the junction left unmatched. Per germline, CDR1 MGHRA and CDR2 YSYEKL. The CDR3 has 12 residues. The DNA of the CDR3 is TGCGCCAGCAGCCAGGGACTAGCCGAGCAGTACTTC. This sequence encodes CASSQGLAEQYF.

This clonotype was counted many times. The chain employs TRBV12-3 or TRBV12-4 and TRBJ1-4; D gene uncertain. This CDR3 comprises 13 residues. With 7 bases removed from V and 5 bases from J, the gap between germline ends came to 11 bases. CDR3 loop: CASNRNLNEKLFF. The DNA for the CDR3 is TGTGCCAGCAACCGGAACCTGAATGAAAAACTGTTTTTT.

Only a few counts were recorded for this clonotype. The chain has TRBV7-6 and TRBJ2-7, with D perhaps matching TRBD1 (6 bases). Germline CDR1 reads SGHVS; CDR2 reads FNYEAQ. Trimming stripped 0 bases from V and 0 bases from J, with 15 bases between. This CDR3 has 17 residues. The CDR3 reads CASSLARDRFSSYEQYF. In DNA form, the CDR3 reads TGTGCCAGCAGCTTAGCGCGAGACAGGTTCAGCTCCTACGAGCAGTACTTC.

This clonotype was counted a few times. This rearrangement joins TRBV5-1 to TRBJ1-2; 8 positions match TRBD1. CDR1 is SGHRS, CDR2 YFSETQ, per germline. There are 13 residues in the CDR3. V shed 4 bases, J shed 6 bases, and the junction held 5 bases outside the gene matches. In DNA form, the CDR3 reads TGCGCCAGCAGCCGGGACAGGTATAATGGCTACACCTTC. Translated: CASSRDRYNGYTF. Looking up the rest from reference TRBV5-1 and TRBJ1-2 gives the full variable domain: KAGVTQTPRYLIKTRGQQVTLSCSPISGHRSVSWYQQTPGQGLQFLFEYFSETQRNKGNFPGRFSGRQFSNSRSEMNVSTLELGDSALYLCASSRDRYNGYTFGSGTRLTVV.

This clonotype was found a few times. This chain connects TRBV6-6 to TRBJ1-4; D call uncertain. Germline V gives CDR1 MNHNY, CDR2 SVGAGI (reference sequence). Trimming cost V 5 bases and J 7 bases, with 11 bases left between them. The CDR3 loop spans 13 amino acids. The CDR3 sequence: CASSPREAEKLFF. CDR3 nucleotides: TGTGCCAGCAGTCCTCGGGAGGCTGAAAAACTGTTTTTT.

This clonotype was seen a few times. The V call is TRBV27, the J call TRBJ2-2; TRBD1 matches 9 bases. The CDR3 has 17 amino acids. Germline trimming cut 2 bases from V and 4 bases from J; bases unmatched to any gene: 8. In germline, CDR1 is MNHEY, CDR2 SMNVEV (reference sequence). The CDR3: CASSLVGGTGPTGELFF. CDR3 in DNA: TGTGCCAGCAGTTTAGTCGGCGGGACAGGGCCCACCGGGGAGCTGTTTTTT.